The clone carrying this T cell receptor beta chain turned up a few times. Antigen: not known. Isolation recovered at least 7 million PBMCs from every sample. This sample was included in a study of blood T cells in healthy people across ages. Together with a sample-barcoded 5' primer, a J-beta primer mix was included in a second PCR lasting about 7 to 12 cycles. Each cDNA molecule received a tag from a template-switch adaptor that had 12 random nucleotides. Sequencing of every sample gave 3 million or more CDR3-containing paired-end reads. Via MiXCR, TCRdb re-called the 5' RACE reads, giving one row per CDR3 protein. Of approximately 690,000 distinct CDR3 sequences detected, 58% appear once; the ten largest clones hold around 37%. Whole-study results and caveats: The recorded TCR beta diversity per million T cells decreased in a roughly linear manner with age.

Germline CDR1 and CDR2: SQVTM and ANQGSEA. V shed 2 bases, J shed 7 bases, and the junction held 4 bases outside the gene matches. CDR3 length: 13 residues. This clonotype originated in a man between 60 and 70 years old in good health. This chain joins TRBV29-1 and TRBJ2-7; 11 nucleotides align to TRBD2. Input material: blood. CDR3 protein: CSVERLAGGEQYF. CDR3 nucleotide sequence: TGCAGCGTTGAACGCCTAGCGGGGGGAGAGCAGTACTTC.